This T cell receptor (beta chain) was captured in a study of blood T cell repertoires in COVID-19. Looked up from germline, CDR1 is SGHRS and CDR2 is YFSETQ. V lost 0 bases and J lost 4, with 22 bases in between. This CDR3 is 18 amino acids long. Original analysis: Reference gene primer amplification yielded estimated nucleated cell counts. TCRdb's table, derived via immunoSEQ multiplex PCR, lists solely in-frame clones and lacks some. The DNA gave D and trimming, while V, J and clone size come from that table. The sample has more than 45,000 clones, over 65% seen once. This sequence was found in a man aged 40-50 years with active COVID-19. The sequenced sample consisted of peripheral blood. The chain carries TRBV5-1 and TRBJ2-5, with D perhaps TRBD2 (5 bases). The CDR3 nucleotides read TGCGCCAGCAGCTTGGGAGGTCTAGCCCTAACTGGAGGAGAGACCCAGTACTTC. Its translation: CASSLGGLALTGGETQYF.